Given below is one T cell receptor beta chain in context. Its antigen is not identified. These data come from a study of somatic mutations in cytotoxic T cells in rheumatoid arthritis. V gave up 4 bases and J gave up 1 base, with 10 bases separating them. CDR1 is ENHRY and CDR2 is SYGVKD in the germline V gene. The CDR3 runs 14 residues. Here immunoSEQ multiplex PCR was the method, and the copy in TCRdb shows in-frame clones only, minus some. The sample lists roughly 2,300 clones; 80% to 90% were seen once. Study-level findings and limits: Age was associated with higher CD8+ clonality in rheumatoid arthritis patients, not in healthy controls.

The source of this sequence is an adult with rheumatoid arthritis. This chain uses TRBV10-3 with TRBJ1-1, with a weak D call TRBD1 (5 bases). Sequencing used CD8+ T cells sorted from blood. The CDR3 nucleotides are TGTGCCATCAGTGTAGAGGGGAGGAACACTGAAGCTTTCTTT. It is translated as CAISVEGRNTEAFF.